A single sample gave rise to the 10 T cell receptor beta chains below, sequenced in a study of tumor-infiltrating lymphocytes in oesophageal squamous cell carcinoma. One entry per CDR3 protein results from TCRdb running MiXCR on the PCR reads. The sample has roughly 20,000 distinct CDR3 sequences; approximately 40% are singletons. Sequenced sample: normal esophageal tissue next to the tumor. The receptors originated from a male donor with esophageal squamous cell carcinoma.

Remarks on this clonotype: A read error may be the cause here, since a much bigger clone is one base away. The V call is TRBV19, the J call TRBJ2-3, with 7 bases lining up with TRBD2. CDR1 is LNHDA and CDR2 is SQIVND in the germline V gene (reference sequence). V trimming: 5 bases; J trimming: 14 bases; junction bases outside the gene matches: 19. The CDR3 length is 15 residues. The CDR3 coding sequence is TGTGCCAGTAGTTTCGGGACTATGAGCACCGGGGAGCTGTATTTT. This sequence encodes CASSFGTMSTGELYF.

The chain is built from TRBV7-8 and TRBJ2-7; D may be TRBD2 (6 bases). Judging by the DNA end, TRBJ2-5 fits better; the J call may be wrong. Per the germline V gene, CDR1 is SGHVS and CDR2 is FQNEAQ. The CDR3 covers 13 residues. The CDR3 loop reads CASSFTGEETQYF. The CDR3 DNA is TGTGCCAGCAGCTTCACGGGGGAAGAGACCCAGTACTTC.

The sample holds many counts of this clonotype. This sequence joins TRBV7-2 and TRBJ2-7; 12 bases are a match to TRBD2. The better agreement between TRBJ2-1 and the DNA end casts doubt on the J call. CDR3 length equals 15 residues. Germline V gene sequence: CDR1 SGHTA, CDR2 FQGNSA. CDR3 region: CASSTRLAGAYEQFF. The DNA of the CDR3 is TGTGCCAGCAGCACCCGACTAGCGGGAGCCTACGAGCAGTTCTTC.

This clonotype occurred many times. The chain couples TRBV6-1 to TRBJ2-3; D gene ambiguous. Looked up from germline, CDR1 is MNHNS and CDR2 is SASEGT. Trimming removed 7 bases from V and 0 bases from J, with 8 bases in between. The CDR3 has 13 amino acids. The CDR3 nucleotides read TGTGCCAGCAAGGCGACTAGCACAGATACGCAGTATTTT. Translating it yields CASKATSTDTQYF.

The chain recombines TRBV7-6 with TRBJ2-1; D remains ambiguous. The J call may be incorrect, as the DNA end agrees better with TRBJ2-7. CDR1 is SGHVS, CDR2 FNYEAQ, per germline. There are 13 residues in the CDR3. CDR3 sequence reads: CASSLDIWGGQYF. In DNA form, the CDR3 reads TGTGCCAGCAGCTTAGATATTTGGGGTGGGCAGTACTTC.

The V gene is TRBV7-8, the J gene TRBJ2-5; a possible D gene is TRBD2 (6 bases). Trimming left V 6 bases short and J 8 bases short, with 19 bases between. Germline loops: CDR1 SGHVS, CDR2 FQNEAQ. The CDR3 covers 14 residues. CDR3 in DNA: TGTGCCAGCAGGTTTAATACGGGGACTCAAACCCAGTACTTC. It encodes CASRFNTGTQTQYF. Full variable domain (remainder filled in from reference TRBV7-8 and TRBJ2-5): GAGVSQSPRYKVAKRGQDVALRCDPISGHVSLFWYQQALGQGPEFLTYFQNEAQLDKSGLPSDRFFAERPEGSVSTLKIQRTQQEDSAVYLCASRFNTGTQTQYFGPGTRLLVL.

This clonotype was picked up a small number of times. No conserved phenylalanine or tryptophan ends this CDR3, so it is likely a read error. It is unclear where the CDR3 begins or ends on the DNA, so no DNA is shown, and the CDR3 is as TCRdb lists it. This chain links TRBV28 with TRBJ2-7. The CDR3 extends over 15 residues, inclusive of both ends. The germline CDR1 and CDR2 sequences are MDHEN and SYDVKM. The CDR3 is CASSPGHLYGYTFGS.

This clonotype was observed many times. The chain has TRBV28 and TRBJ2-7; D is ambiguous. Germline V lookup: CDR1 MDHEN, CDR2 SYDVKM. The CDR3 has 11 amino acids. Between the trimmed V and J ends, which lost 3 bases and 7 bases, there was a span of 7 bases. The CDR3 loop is CASSLGREQYF. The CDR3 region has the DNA TGTGCCAGCAGTTTGGGTCGTGAGCAGTACTTC.

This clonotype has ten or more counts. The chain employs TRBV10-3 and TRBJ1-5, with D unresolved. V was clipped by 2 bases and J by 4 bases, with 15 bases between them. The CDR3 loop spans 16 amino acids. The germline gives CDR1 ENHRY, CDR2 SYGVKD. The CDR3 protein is CAISERLIQNNQPQHF. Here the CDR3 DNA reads TGTGCCATCAGTGAGCGTTTGATACAGAATAATCAGCCCCAGCATTTT.

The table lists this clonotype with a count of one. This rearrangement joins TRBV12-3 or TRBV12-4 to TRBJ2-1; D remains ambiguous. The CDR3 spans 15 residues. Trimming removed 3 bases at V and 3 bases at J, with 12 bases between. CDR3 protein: CASSFNLGNYNEQFF. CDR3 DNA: TGTGCCAGCAGTTTTAATCTAGGGAACTACAATGAGCAGTTCTTC.